This TCR beta chain stems from a study of lymphopenia after photon versus proton radiotherapy. Overall study findings and caveats: Under photons, naive T cells and diversity fell while effector/memory populations rose. Post-nadir diversity loss with photons came from oligoclonal expansion, particularly CD8+ Temra cells. Better survival with proton therapy was suggested as possible, not demonstrated. A bigger post-nadir fall in TCR diversity correlated inversely with survival time in deceased patients.

Measured with immunoSEQ multiplex PCR; TCRdb has only the in-frame clones, and not every one. The data show roughly 41,000 clones, more than 75% seen once. About this clone: Its antigen remains unknown.

V lost 5 bases to trimming and J lost 4 bases, with 9 bases between them. Per germline, CDR1 SNHLY and CDR2 FYNNEI. This CDR3 has 13 amino acids. The chain combines TRBV2 with TRBJ1-3; unclear D gene. The TCR sequence derives from a man in his fifties or sixties with gastric cancer. The material was peripheral blood, obtained from a patient treated with photon-based radiotherapy. CDR3 loop: CASSSGRGNTIYF. Written as DNA, the CDR3 is TGTGCCAGCAGTTCGGGCCGCGGAAACACCATATATTTT.